The sequence of this T cell receptor beta chain was determined in a study of CD8 T cells in Susac syndrome. CDR1 ENHRY and CDR2 SYGVKD come from the germline V gene. V was shortened by 2 bases and J by 5 bases, with 15 bases between the two germline ends. The CDR3 spans 15 residues. Reverse transcription used roughly 0.45 to 1 ug RNA and random hexamers. TCRdb itself ran the immunoSEQ multiplex PCR reads through MiXCR, one entry per CDR3 protein. Of 150,000 to 190,000 distinct CDR3 sequences in the sample, 95% to 96% were seen once. The chain has TRBV10-3 and TRBJ2-5, with D tentatively TRBD2 (6 bases). The material sequenced was CD8+ T cells from PBMCs. The clonotype was recovered from a human donor with multiple sclerosis. DNA for the CDR3: TGTGCCATCAGTGAGCCCCCCGGGGGTCGGGAGACCCAGTACTTC. Its translation is CAISEPPGGRETQYF.